The clone carrying this T cell receptor beta chain was counted a single time. Its specificity is unknown. The record originates from a study of CD8+CD57+ T cells in acquired aplastic anemia. The study, taken as a whole, reports: Simpson's diversity of CD8+ cells was not significantly different in patients compared with controls. Shared by patients and controls, approximately 29 CD8+ CDR3s were abundant in patients.

Individuals selected for sequencing had exhibited CD8+CD57+ cell expansion on flow cytometry. The TCR beta profiling, which covered VDJ combination and CDR3 sequence, was carried out using genomic DNA as the template. TCRdb independently ran MiXCR on the reads; one entry per CDR3 protein. The sample records around 200,000 distinct CDR3 sequences, about half being singletons. The sequenced sample was sorted CD4+, CD8+, or CD8+CD57+ T cells (not recorded which) from PBMCs. The clonotype comes from a human donor with aplastic anemia.

CDR3 residues: CSVVDPDGYTF. CDR3 DNA: TGCAGCGTGGTGGACCCGGATGGCTACACCTTC. The genes are TRBV29-1 and TRBJ1-2; D unclear. Per the germline V gene, CDR1 is SQVTM and CDR2 is ANQGSEA. CDR3 size: 11 residues. The germline V and J ends were trimmed by 6 bases and 6 bases, with 11 bases remaining between them.